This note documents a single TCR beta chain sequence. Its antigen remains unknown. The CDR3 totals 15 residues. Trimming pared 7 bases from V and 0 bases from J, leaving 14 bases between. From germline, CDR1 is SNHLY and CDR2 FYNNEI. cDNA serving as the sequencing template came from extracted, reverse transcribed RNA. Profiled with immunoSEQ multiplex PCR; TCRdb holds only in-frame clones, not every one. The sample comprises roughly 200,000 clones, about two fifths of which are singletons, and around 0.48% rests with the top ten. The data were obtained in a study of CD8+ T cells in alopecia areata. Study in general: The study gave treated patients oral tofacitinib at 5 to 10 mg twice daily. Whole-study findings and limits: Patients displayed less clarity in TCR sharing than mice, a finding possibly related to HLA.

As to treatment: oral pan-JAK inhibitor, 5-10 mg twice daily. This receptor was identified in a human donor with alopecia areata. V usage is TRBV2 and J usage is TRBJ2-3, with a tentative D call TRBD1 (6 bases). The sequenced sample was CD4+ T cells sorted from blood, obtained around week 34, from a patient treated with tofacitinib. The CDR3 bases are TGTGCCAGCACCGAACAGGGATCTAGCACAGATACGCAGTATTTT. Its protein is CASTEQGSSTDTQYF.